There are many counts of the clone carrying this T cell receptor beta chain. Its antigen is still unknown. V lost 4 bases to trimming and J lost 4 bases; unmatched junction nucleotides: 4. CDR3 size: 14 residues. Looked up from germline, CDR1 is SEHNR and CDR2 is FQNEAQ (reference sequence). These data originate in a study of blood T cells in healthy people across ages. It was with a sample-barcoded 5' primer and a J-beta primer mix that a second PCR of roughly 7 to 12 cycles was run. TCRdb re-called the 5' RACE reads with MiXCR, one entry per CDR3 protein. The sample lists hundreds of thousands of distinct CDR3 sequences, about 34% occurring once. Whole-study results and caveats: Across samples, TCR beta diversity tracked strongly with naive T cell percentage. It was not possible, with unsorted PBMCs, to conclusively compare naive and antigen-experienced cells.

Those donating, healthy Caucasian individuals from Russia, were aged roughly 6 to 100. The origin of this receptor is a woman older than 75 in good health. The sample comprised blood. The chain links TRBV7-9 to TRBJ1-5; 7 positions agree with TRBD1. The CDR3 nucleotides read TGTGCCAGCAGCTCACAGGGGTGGAATCAGCCCCAGCATTTT. This codes for CASSSQGWNQPQHF.